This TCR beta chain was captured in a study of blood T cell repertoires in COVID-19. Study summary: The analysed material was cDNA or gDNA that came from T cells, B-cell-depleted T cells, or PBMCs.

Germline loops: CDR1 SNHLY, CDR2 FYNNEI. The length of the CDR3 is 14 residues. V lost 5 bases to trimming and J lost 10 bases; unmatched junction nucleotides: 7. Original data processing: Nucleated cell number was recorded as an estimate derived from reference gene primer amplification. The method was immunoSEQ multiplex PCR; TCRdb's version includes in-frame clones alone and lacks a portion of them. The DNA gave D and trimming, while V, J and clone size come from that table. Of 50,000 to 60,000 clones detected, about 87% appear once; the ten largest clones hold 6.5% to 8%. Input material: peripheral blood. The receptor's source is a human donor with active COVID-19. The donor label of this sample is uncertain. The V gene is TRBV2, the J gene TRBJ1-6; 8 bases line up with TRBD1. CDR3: CASSQDRVYSPLHF. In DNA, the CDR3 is TGTGCCAGCAGTCAGGACAGGGTATACTCACCCCTCCACTTT.